The 13 T cell receptor beta chains reported below all come from one sample, sequenced in a study of cytomegalovirus exposure and HLA in healthy donors. PCR was performed using 60 Vbeta and 13 Jbeta primers. Sequencing was performed with immunoSEQ multiplex PCR; in TCRdb, only in-frame clones are kept and a portion is missing. This sample carries over 130,000 clones, 70% to 80% of them seen once, and the ten largest clones take around 5.9%. Sequencing used PBMCs. The receptors originated from a middle-aged woman in good health and CMV-seropositive.

This chain connects TRBV10-3 to TRBJ1-1; tentative D call: TRBD1 (5 bases). Per germline, CDR1 ENHRY and CDR2 SYGVKD. The CDR3 is 15 amino acids. Trimming cost V 6 bases and J 1 base, with 15 bases left between them. In DNA, the CDR3 is TGTGCCATCAGCCCGTACGAGACAGAGAACACTGAAGCTTTCTTT. Residues: CAISPYETENTEAFF.

This clone appeared once. This chain uses TRBV29-1 with TRBJ2-3, with TRBD2 as a possible D gene (5 bases). Trimming cost V 7 bases and J 0 bases, with 11 bases left between them. The germline gives CDR1 SQVTM, CDR2 ANQGSEA. The CDR3 contains 13 residues. The CDR3 DNA reads TGCAGCGCCTGGACTGGAAGCACAGATACGCAGTATTTT. Translation: CSAWTGSTDTQYF.

The rearrangement joins TRBV30 to TRBJ1-5; D gene uncertain. V lost 0 bases and J 4 bases, leaving 10 bases between the germline ends. Germline V gene lookup returns CDR1 GTSNPN and CDR2 SVGIG (reference sequence). This CDR3 is 14 amino acids long. In DNA form, the CDR3 reads TGTGCCTGGAGTGTACTTCTGAGGAATCAGCCCCAGCATTTT. Encoded protein: CAWSVLLRNQPQHF.

The chain carries TRBV11-2 and TRBJ2-5; tentatively, D is TRBD2 (6 bases). In germline, CDR1 is SGHAT, CDR2 FQNNGV. Trimming pared 1 base from V and 5 bases from J, leaving 17 bases between. The CDR3 has 16 amino acids. CDR3: CASSLGGTPPSETQYF. In DNA, the CDR3 is TGTGCCAGCAGCTTAGGCGGGACGCCGCCGTCCGAGACCCAGTACTTC.

The rearrangement links TRBV7-2 to TRBJ2-7, with TRBD2 as a possible D gene (6 bases). V lost 3 bases, J lost 3 bases, and 12 bases lay in between. This CDR3 comprises 14 residues. Germline loops: CDR1 SGHTA, CDR2 FQGNSA. This chain's CDR3 is CASSFGVSGYEQYF. The CDR3 DNA reads as TGTGCCAGCAGCTTTGGTGTTAGCGGCTACGAGCAGTACTTC. Based on the CDR3 plus reference TRBV7-2 and TRBJ2-7, the full variable domain is GAGVSQSPSNKVTEKGKDVELRCDPISGHTALYWYRQSLGQGLEFLIYFQGNSAPDKSGLPSDRFSAERTGGSVSTLTIQRTQQEDSAVYLCASSFGVSGYEQYFGPGTRLTVT.

The V gene is TRBV28, the J gene TRBJ1-1; weak D call: TRBD1 (5 bases). The CDR3 is 11 residues long. The V gene's germline CDR1 is MDHEN and CDR2 SYDVKM. Trimming pared 4 bases from V and 11 bases from J, leaving 11 bases between. The CDR3 sequence: CASSYRGAAFF. CDR3 coding DNA: TGTGCCAGCAGTTATCGTGGGGCGGCTTTCTTT.

This clone occurred a few times. The chain is built from TRBV15 and TRBJ2-7; D perhaps matches TRBD2 (6 bases). Trimming left V 0 bases short and J 2 bases short, with 11 bases between. This CDR3 region has 15 residues. Germline V gene lookup returns CDR1 LNHNV and CDR2 YYDKDF (reference sequence). CDR3 loop: CATSRDPGGAYEQYF. As DNA, the CDR3 is TGTGCCACCAGCAGAGACCCCGGAGGGGCCTACGAGCAGTACTTC. The full variable domain, completed using reference TRBV15 and TRBJ2-7, is DAMVIQNPRYQVTQFGKPVTLSCSQTLNHNVMYWYQQKSSQAPKLLFHYYDKDFNNEADTPDNFQSRRPNTSFCFLDIRSPGLGDTAMYLCATSRDPGGAYEQYFGPGTRLTVT.

This clone was seen only once. The chain uses TRBV27 and TRBJ2-7; 9 bases align to TRBD1. Germline loops: CDR1 MNHEY, CDR2 SMNVEV (reference sequence). The J segment lost 9 bases and the V segment lost 6 bases, leaving 6 bases of the junction unmatched. This CDR3 contains 12 residues. In DNA form, the CDR3 reads TGTGCCAGCAGCACAGGGGGCGCCGGGCAGTACTTC. As protein: CASSTGGAGQYF.

The V gene is TRBV7-9, the J gene TRBJ2-1, with 13 bases identical to TRBD2. V was clipped by 4 bases and J by 8 bases; unmatched bases: 5. This CDR3 has 15 amino acids. Germline CDR1 reads SEHNR; CDR2 reads FQNEAQ (reference sequence). CDR3 in DNA: TGTGCCAGCAGCTCGGCGGGACTAGCGGGACATGAGCAGTTCTTC. It encodes CASSSAGLAGHEQFF.

This clone was counted only a few times. The gene calls are TRBV29-1 and TRBJ2-7, with D uncertain. V lost 5 bases and J lost 3, with 11 bases in between. The CDR3 has 12 amino acids. Per germline, CDR1 SQVTM and CDR2 ANQGSEA. The CDR3 is CSVIESSYEQYF. The CDR3 DNA sequence: TGCAGCGTTATAGAGTCTAGCTACGAGCAGTACTTC.

The V gene is TRBV5-1, the J gene TRBJ1-1; no clear D. V dropped 0 bases and J dropped 5 bases, with 8 bases sitting between them. This CDR3 comprises 13 residues. Germline lookup yields CDR1 SGHRS and CDR2 YFSETQ. The CDR3 nucleotides read TGCGCCAGCAGCTTGGTTGGGAGAACTGAAGCTTTCTTT. Its translation: CASSLVGRTEAFF.

This clone occurred a few times. The rearrangement links TRBV10-3 to TRBJ2-7; tentatively, D is TRBD2 (5 bases). Between the trimmed V and J ends, which lost 3 bases and 0 bases, there was a span of 12 bases. The germline gives CDR1 ENHRY, CDR2 SYGVKD. CDR3 length equals 15 residues. CDR3 coding DNA: TGTGCCATCAGTGAACTAGATGGCCGCTCCTACGAGCAGTACTTC. This gives the protein CAISELDGRSYEQYF.

The rearrangement links TRBV4-1 to TRBJ1-2; the match to TRBD1 covers 7 bases. The germline CDR1 and CDR2 sequences are MGHRA and YSYEKL. The trim removed 2 bases at V and 3 bases at J, leaving 6 bases unmatched. CDR3 size: 15 residues. CDR3 amino acids: CASSQTGAEYYGYTF. CDR3 bases: TGCGCCAGCAGCCAAACAGGGGCGGAGTACTATGGCTACACCTTC.